The sequence of this TCR beta chain was determined in a study of early T cells in non-severe SARS-CoV-2 infection. On the study more broadly: Sequencing of unsorted whole blood was done on bulk RNA, leaving chains unpaired. Study-wide results and caveats: Matching with VDJdb favored anti-spike CD8 responses (missing private and CD4 specificities).

In the case of this clonotype: Its target is unknown.

The CDR3 totals 16 residues. Unmatched junction bases numbered 6, after V lost 4 bases and J lost 2 bases. CDR1 and CDR2 (germline): MNHEY, SMNVEV (reference sequence). Unique molecular identifiers tagged individual cDNA molecules. TCRdb fed the 5' RACE reads into MiXCR, producing one record per CDR3 protein. The repertoire holds tens of thousands of distinct CDR3 sequences, with 10% to 15% as singletons. The TCR comes from an adult who was a healthcare worker with PCR-confirmed SARS-CoV-2 infection or an uninfected control (not recorded which). The specimen was whole blood. The gene calls are TRBV27 and TRBJ1-5, with 9 nucleotides matching TRBD1. DNA of the CDR3: TGTGCCAGCAGTTCCATGGGACAGGGTCGCAATCAGCCCCAGCATTTT. This sequence encodes CASSSMGQGRNQPQHF.